The entry below describes one T cell receptor (beta chain). This entry comes from a study of blood T cell repertoires in COVID-19. As for the study in general: Both acute and convalescent COVID-19 samples were obtained from the United States, Italy and Spain. The analysed material was cDNA or gDNA that came from T cells, B-cell-depleted T cells, or PBMCs.

Authors' methods: Amplification of reference gene primers provided the estimated nucleated cell counts. Libraries were prepared by immunoSEQ multiplex PCR; TCRdb keeps only in-frame clonotypes and omits some of them. That table furnishes V, J and clone size, whereas the DNA furnished D and trimming. Among 150,000 to 200,000 clones, 85% were seen once, and the ten largest hold approximately 3%. The source of this sequence is a human donor with acute or convalescent COVID-19. The donor label of this sample is uncertain. What was sequenced was peripheral blood.

The CDR3 region is CAWSGSGNQPQHF. CDR3 sequence (DNA): TGTGCCTGGAGCGGGAGCGGTAATCAGCCCCAGCATTTT. The chain is built from TRBV30 and TRBJ1-5; D is ambiguous. The germline V gene has CDR1 GTSNPN and CDR2 SVGIG (reference sequence). Between the trimmed V and J ends, which lost 3 bases and 4 bases, there was a span of 10 bases. The CDR3 runs to 13 residues.